The TCR beta chain described here comes from a study of vaccination effects on CD4 cells after COVID-19 (dated by TCRdb to between 2021 and 2024). Notes on the research overall: Across the study, the median time from the second dose to post-vaccine sampling was 72 days (range 14 to 241). In the study, cultures from other donors were sequenced using the Oncomine TCR Beta short-read assay on an Illumina iSeq 100. SARS-CoV-2 spike-specific CD4+ TCR repertoires from before and after mRNA vaccination were compared in COVID-19 convalescent patients and in infection-naive vaccine recipients. A total of more than 8 COVID-19 convalescent patients and a handful of SARS-CoV-2-naive healthy vaccine recipients were included in the full study.

In the ViraFEST assay, PBMC were stimulated with viral peptide pools, and antigen-specific CD4+ T cell clonotypes were then identified by expansion using TCR sequencing. After less than eleven days of culture, CD4+ T cells were isolated with the EasySep CD4+ T cell isolation kit. Each participant received two doses of an mRNA SARS-CoV-2 vaccine, either BNT162b2 or mRNA-1273. None of the healthy vaccine recipients had a prior SARS-CoV-2 infection, which was confirmed by nucleocapsid antibody tests that came back negative both before and after vaccination. Around 2 million PBMC per well were cultured in IMDM with about 5.1% human AB serum, 8 to 10 IU/ml IL-2 and gentamicin, plus 10 ug/ml peptides. Half of the culture medium was replaced with fresh IL-2-containing medium on days 3 and 7. Unless noted otherwise, every peptide stimulation condition was cultured in triplicate wells. Using Ficoll-Paque Plus gradient centrifugation, PBMC were separated from whole blood and then either used fresh or cryopreserved at -140C. Overlapping peptide pools spanned the spike proteins of SARS-CoV-2 and the common cold coronaviruses HCoV-NL63, HCoV-OC43 and HCoV-229E. The QIAamp micro DNA kit was used to extract genomic DNA from the cultured CD4+ T cells.

Receptor libraries were prepared by the immunoSEQ multiplex PCR assay. DNA from the CD4+ T cells that had been cultured and isolated underwent TCR beta CDR3 sequencing. In the source study's methods: The analysis removed non-productive TCR sequences, trimmed reads to the CDR3 region, and retained only CDR3s that were 7 or more amino acids long. Antigen-specific clonotypes were identified using the MANAFEST web app by comparison of expansion in peptide wells against reference cultures. To count as positive, a clone had to show expansion at FDR<0.05 compared with the reference and with all other wells, an odds ratio above 5, and a frequency above 0.1% in two replicate wells. A clonotype was defined as cross-reactive if the clonotype was significantly expanded both in SARS-CoV-2 spike wells and in at least one common cold coronavirus spike condition. Using the stringdist R package, CDR3 similarity was measured by Levenshtein distance, and unrooted trees were constructed with ape in R 3.6.1. The table was pulled from immuneACCESS by TCRdb, which kept in-frame rearrangements only. Such tables lose some clones; where checked, under half of the loss comes from unresolved V genes, and the rest has no known cause. Clone size and the V and J calls come from that table; the DNA yielded D and trimming. The sample profile shows tens of thousands of clones; about 66% of them were found once. Jointly, the top ten make up about 8.7% of the sample.

Spanning cysteine to phenylalanine, the CDR3 consists of 13 amino acids. The kept DNA is CDR3 alone, 39 bases in frame from the first base. CDR1 KGHSH and CDR2 LQKENI are derived from the germline V gene. Trimming removed 3 bases from V and 4 bases from J, leaving 8 bases between the germline ends. In the case of this clone: Its antigen target is currently unknown. Base qualities are missing; no much larger clone stands one base away.

What the study reported, not specific to this receptor: Among healthy vaccine recipients, nearly all vaccine-induced clones were SARS-CoV-2 mono-reactive, and just 1 of 255 was cross-reactive with common cold coronaviruses. At late post-vaccination timepoints, both infection-induced and vaccine-induced clones showed marked clonal contraction, consistent with waning T cell responses. The study was limited by a small number of convalescent patients, and early post-infection timepoints were lacking.

This chain is built from TRBV18 and TRBJ2-3; the D segment cannot be called with confidence. Here the sequenced sample was CD4+ T cells from PBMCs cultured with SARS-CoV-2 spike peptides, taken after COVID-19 vaccination. In light of the paper, this sample's cell subset or site label describes: SARS-CoV-2 spike overlapping peptide pool stimulation. This clonotype was obtained from a human donor who received a COVID-19 vaccine. The DNA reads as follows: TGTGCCAGCTCACCCAGTGGCGCAGATACGCAGTATTTT. The translation is CASSPSGADTQYF. Outside the CDR3, residues come from the reference TRBV18 and TRBJ2-3 proteins, so the full variable domain is: NAGVMQNPRHLVRRRGQEARLRCSPMKGHSHVYWYRQLPEEGLKFMVYLQKENIIDESGMPKERFSAEFPKEGPSILRIQQVVRGDSAAYFCASSPSGADTQYFGPGTRLTVL.